This paragraph covers one T cell receptor beta chain sequence. Its target is not known. The data were taken from a study of T cell responses to AZD1222 COVID-19 vaccine. Study-wide points: CD4 TCRs linked to vaccination spanned spike, dominating at 160-218 and 743-854. The study found Spike-specific TCR breadth and depth rose after two AZD1222 doses. No repertoire was sampled before or during the peak T cell response, only after it.

Trimming took off 4 bases at V and 1 base at J, with 3 bases between the two ends. CDR1 is KGHSH and CDR2 is LQKENI in the germline V gene. The CDR3 has 12 residues. TCRdb keeps only in-frame clones here, not all; method: immunoSEQ multiplex PCR. The data contain 100,000 or so clones, around 84% of them singletons. V usage is TRBV18 and J usage is TRBJ2-3; no firm D call. The sample consisted of peripheral blood, taken 28 days after the second AZD1222 dose. This clonotype originated in an adult who received the AZD1222 COVID-19 vaccine. CDR3 sequence: CASSRGTDTQYF. Written as DNA, the CDR3 is TGTGCCAGCTCACGGGGCACAGATACGCAGTATTTT.